A selection of T cell receptor beta chains follows, all from one sample in a study of early T cells in non-severe SARS-CoV-2 infection. TCRdb analysed the 5' RACE reads with MiXCR anew, one entry per CDR3 protein. The sample records around 70,000 distinct CDR3 sequences, approximately 9.2% being singletons. Sequencing was done on a sample of whole blood. The origin of the receptors is an adult who was a healthcare worker with PCR-confirmed SARS-CoV-2 infection or an uninfected control (not recorded which). Each CDR3 is given without its conserved first and last residue. A D gene is named only where the DNA matches it firmly.

d_gene	v_gene	CDR3aa
NA	TRBV15	ATSRVRAGSGEQY
TRBD1	TRBV7-2	ASSLAADRAGNTIY
TRBD2	TRBV12-3/TRBV12-4	ASSLVPSGRALGYEQY
TRBD1	TRBV6-2/TRBV6-3	ASSYFDRGRIEQF
TRBD2	TRBV12-3/TRBV12-4	ASSSLGLAGDNEQF
TRBD1	TRBV29-1	SGRQGASYEQY
TRBD1	TRBV27	ASSSAGTGGVYGYT
TRBD2	TRBV5-1	AGSLSSGRSTGELF
TRBD1	TRBV24-1	ATSERQGSNQPQH
TRBD2	TRBV18	ASSPFLSGGRVSYNEQF
NA	TRBV5-5	ASSLIGRNQETQY
NA	TRBV6-5	ASSYSASTDTQY
TRBD2	TRBV7-2	ASSLVRGLAVTGELF
TRBD1	TRBV9	ASSGDRAPYNEQF
NA	TRBV6-2/TRBV6-3	ASSQNYEQY
TRBD2	TRBV6-4	ASSLSSLAGSYNEQF
NA	TRBV19	ASADGILATNEQF
NA	TRBV19	ASTQGNNQPQH
NA	TRBV18	ASSPLQGGNEQY
NA	TRBV6-2/TRBV6-3	ASSTDWAGNEQF